This paragraph covers one T cell receptor (beta chain) sequence. Its antigen is undetermined. The data stem from a study of Ad26.COV2.S vaccination and SARS-CoV-2 variants. The wider study: Intramuscular Ad26.COV2.S at 5x10^10 or 1x10^11 viral particles.

Study-level points and caveats: People given the vaccine had a wider spike-specific TCR breadth than placebo recipients did.

The germline V gene encodes CDR1 KGHDR and CDR2 SFDVKD. The CDR3 extends over 14 amino acids. With 9 bases removed from V and 3 bases from J, the gap between germline ends came to 17 bases. Stated treatment: approximately 18 received Ad26.COV2.S at low or high dose, single or two shots; roughly five received placebo; per-sample allocation not given. Collection of samples fell on day 63 after the first vaccine or placebo injection. TCRdb keeps only in-frame clones here, not all; method: immunoSEQ multiplex PCR. The data hold approximately 400,000 clones, with around four fifths observed a single time.

The clonotype originates from a person aged 18-60 years who received the Ad26.COV2.S COVID-19 vaccine or a placebo. The chain employs TRBV24-1 and TRBJ2-7; D ambiguous. The sequences come from peripheral blood, collected in a trial of Ad26.COV2.S vaccine versus placebo. The CDR3 is CATPKGEPVYEQYF. CDR3 bases: TGTGCCACCCCTAAGGGTGAACCGGTCTACGAGCAGTACTTC.